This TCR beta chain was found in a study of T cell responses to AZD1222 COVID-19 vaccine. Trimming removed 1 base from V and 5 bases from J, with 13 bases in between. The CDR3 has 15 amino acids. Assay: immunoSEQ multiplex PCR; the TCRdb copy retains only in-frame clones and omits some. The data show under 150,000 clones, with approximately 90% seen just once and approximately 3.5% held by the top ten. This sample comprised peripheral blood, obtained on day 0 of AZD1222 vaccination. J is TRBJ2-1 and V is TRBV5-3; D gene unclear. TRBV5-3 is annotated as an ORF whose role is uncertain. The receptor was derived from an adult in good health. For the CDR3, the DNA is TGTGCCAGAAGCTTGAGCCCTACCCCCGACAATGAGCAGTTCTTC. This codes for CARSLSPTPDNEQFF.